These 6 T cell receptor beta chains were all obtained from the same sample, sequenced in a study of blood T cell repertoires in COVID-19. Here immunoSEQ multiplex PCR was the method, and the copy in TCRdb shows in-frame clones only, minus some. Among more than 150,000 clones, under 90% were seen once, and the ten largest hold under 0.75%. The specimen was peripheral blood. The receptors were gathered from a man in his sixties with acute or convalescent COVID-19.

This chain joins TRBV28 and TRBJ2-7; 9 bases map to TRBD2. Trimming cost V 4 bases and J 3 bases; bases outside gene matches: 13. The CDR3 runs to 17 residues. The germline V gene encodes CDR1 MDHEN and CDR2 SYDVKM. DNA for the CDR3: TGTGCCAGCAGTTCGCTTGAGATAGCGGGAGTCAACTACGAGCAGTACTTC. Translated, it gives CASSSLEIAGVNYEQYF.

This chain connects TRBV7-2 to TRBJ2-2, with 7 bases that match TRBD2. With V trimmed by 5 bases and J by 6 bases, 6 bases remained unmatched. The length of the CDR3 is 14 residues. The V gene's germline CDR1 is SGHTA and CDR2 FQGNSA. The DNA of the CDR3 is TGTGCCAGCAGCCGGGCTAGCGGCTCCGGGGAGCTGTTTTTT. Amino acids: CASSRASGSGELFF.

The CDR3 DNA reads TGTGCCAGCAGCTTAACCTACAGGAATAATGAAAAACTGTTTTTT. Protein sequence: CASSLTYRNNEKLFF. The rearrangement uses TRBV7-2 and TRBJ1-4, with D possibly TRBD1 on 5 matching bases. The CDR3 spans 15 residues. Germline loops: CDR1 SGHTA, CDR2 FQGNSA. V was clipped by 2 bases and J by 4 bases, with 11 bases between them. Filled out from reference TRBV7-2 and TRBJ1-4, the complete variable domain reads GAGVSQSPSNKVTEKGKDVELRCDPISGHTALYWYRQSLGQGLEFLIYFQGNSAPDKSGLPSDRFSAERTGGSVSTLTIQRTQQEDSAVYLCASSLTYRNNEKLFFGSGTQLSVL.

The chain joins TRBV12-5 to TRBJ2-4; 16 bases are a match to TRBD2. J was trimmed by 7 bases and V by 6 bases; bases with no gene match: 15. Germline values: CDR1 LGHNT, CDR2 FRNRAP. CDR3 length equals 19 residues. The CDR3 region is CASGPGGPGLAGGFNIQYF. DNA for the CDR3: TGTGCTAGTGGCCCCGGCGGTCCGGGACTAGCGGGGGGGTTTAACATTCAGTACTTC.

The V gene is TRBV4-3, the J gene TRBJ1-4, with 7 bases that match TRBD1. In germline, CDR1 is LGHNA, CDR2 YSLEER. V trimming: 4 bases; J trimming: 14 bases; junction bases outside the gene matches: 10. This CDR3 region has 13 residues. CDR3 amino acids: CASSRVLDRDLFF. In nucleotides, the CDR3 is TGCGCCAGCAGCCGAGTCCTCGACAGGGATCTGTTTTTT.

This chain links TRBV5-4 with TRBJ2-3, with D possibly TRBD2 on 6 matching bases. Germline V gives CDR1 SGHNT, CDR2 YYREEE (reference sequence). With 0 bases removed from V and 0 bases from J, the gap between germline ends came to 11 bases. The CDR3 extends over 16 amino acids. The CDR3 reads CASSLVRGGSTDTQYF. CDR3 coding DNA: TGTGCCAGCAGCTTGGTTCGGGGAGGTAGCACAGATACGCAGTATTTT. The full variable domain, with the rest looked up from reference TRBV5-4 and TRBJ2-3, is ETGVTQSPTHLIKTRGQQVTLRCSSQSGHNTVSWYQQALGQGPQFIFQYYREEENGRGNFPPRFSGLQFPNYSSELNVNALELDDSALYLCASSLVRGGSTDTQYFGPGTRLTVL.